This paragraph reports one T cell receptor beta chain. Profiling relied on immunoSEQ multiplex PCR, and the TCRdb table lists in-frame clones only, not all of them. The sample lists roughly 120,000 clones, approximately 81% occurring once. This sample is drawn from a study of blood T cell repertoires in COVID-19. CDR1 and CDR2 from the germline V gene are LNHDA and SQIVND (reference sequence). V lost 6 bases to trimming and J lost 5 bases; unmatched junction nucleotides: 1. The CDR3 sequence is 12 residues long. This receptor was identified in a man between 45 and 60 years old with acute or convalescent COVID-19. The rearrangement links TRBV19 to TRBJ1-3, with 7 bases fitting TRBD1. The source material was peripheral blood. The CDR3 sequence is CASRDRRNTIYF. CDR3 in DNA: TGTGCCAGTAGGGACAGGCGAAACACCATATATTTT.